This T cell receptor (beta chain) comes out of a study of blood T cell repertoires in COVID-19. Study summary: Whether acute or convalescent, the COVID-19 samples came from the United States, Italy and Spain. Sources were T cells, B-cell-depleted T cells, or PBMCs; the material itself was cDNA or gDNA.

With V trimmed by 5 bases and J by 9 bases, 10 bases remained unmatched. The germline gives CDR1 MDHEN, CDR2 SYDVKM. CDR3 length: 14 residues. Clones were sequenced by immunoSEQ multiplex PCR, and TCRdb holds only the in-frame ones, with some missing. The data show approximately 270,000 clones, with approximately 90% seen just once and 2.5% to 3% held by the top ten. Participants were placed into cohorts based on the clinical history they reported. The sequenced material came from PBMCs or T cells enriched from blood (not recorded which). This TCR was sampled from a man aged 35 to 55 who had been exposed to COVID-19. The V call is TRBV28, the J call TRBJ2-1; 7 nucleotides match TRBD2. DNA for the CDR3: TGTGCCAGCAGTGCCGCCCTAGGGGAGGGTGAGCAGTTCTTC. Protein product: CASSAALGEGEQFF.